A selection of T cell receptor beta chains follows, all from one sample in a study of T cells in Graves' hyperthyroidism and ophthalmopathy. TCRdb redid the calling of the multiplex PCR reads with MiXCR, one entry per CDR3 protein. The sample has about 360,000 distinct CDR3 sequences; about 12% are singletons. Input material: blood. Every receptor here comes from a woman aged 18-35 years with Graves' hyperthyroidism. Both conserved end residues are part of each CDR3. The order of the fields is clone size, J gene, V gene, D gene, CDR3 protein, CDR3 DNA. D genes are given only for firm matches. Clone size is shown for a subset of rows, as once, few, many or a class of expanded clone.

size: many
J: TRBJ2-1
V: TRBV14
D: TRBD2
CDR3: CASSVAGLAGGRGLNEQFF
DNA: TGTGCCAGCAGCGTAGCGGGACTAGCGGGAGGACGGGGCCTCAATGAGCAGTTCTTC

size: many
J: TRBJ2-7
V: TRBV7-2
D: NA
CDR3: CASSLGRGPYEQYF
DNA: TGTGCCAGCAGCTTAGGGAGGGGCCCCTACGAGCAGTACTTC

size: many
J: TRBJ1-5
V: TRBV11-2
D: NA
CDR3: CASSLDGFQPQHF
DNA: TGTGCCAGCAGCCTGGACGGCTTTCAGCCCCAGCATTTT

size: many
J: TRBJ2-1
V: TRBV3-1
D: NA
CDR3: CASSQDLALASYNEQFF
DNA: TGTGCCAGCAGCCAAGATTTAGCTTTAGCCTCCTACAATGAGCAGTTCTTC

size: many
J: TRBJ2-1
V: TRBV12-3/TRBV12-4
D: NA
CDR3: CASRTSNGNEQFF
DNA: TGTGCCAGCAGAACAAGTAACGGGAATGAGCAGTTCTTC

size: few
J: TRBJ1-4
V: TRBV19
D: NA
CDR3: CASSILRGSGKLFF
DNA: TGTGCCAGCAGTATTCTCCGGGGGTCTGGAAAACTGTTTTTT

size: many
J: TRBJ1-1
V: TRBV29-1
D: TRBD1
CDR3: CSYTKNRGLSTEAFF
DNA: TGCAGTTATACTAAAAACAGGGGGCTGTCGACTGAAGCTTTCTTT

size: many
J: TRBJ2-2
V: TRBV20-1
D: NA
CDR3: CSARGGQGSIGELFF
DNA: TGCAGTGCTAGAGGGGGGCAGGGGAGCATCGGGGAGCTGTTTTTT

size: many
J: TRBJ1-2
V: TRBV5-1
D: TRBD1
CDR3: CASSFETGADGYTF
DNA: TGCGCCAGCAGCTTTGAGACAGGGGCGGATGGCTACACCTTC

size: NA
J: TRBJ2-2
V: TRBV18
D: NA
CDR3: CASSLPGQTNTGELFF
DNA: TGTGCCAGCTCCCTCCCGGGACAAACTAACACCGGGGAGCTGTTTTTT